These T cell receptor beta chains were read from a single sample in a study of chemoradiotherapy in HPV16-positive cancers. Sequencing was performed with immunoSEQ multiplex PCR; in TCRdb, only in-frame clones are kept and a portion is missing. This table holds about 7,900 clones, around 84% found once. Sampling was carried out from a patient who underwent chemoradiotherapy. All receptors derive from a human donor with HPV-associated anogenital cancer. Each CDR3 is given with its conserved first and last residue. Fields, in order: J gene, clone size, V gene, D gene, CDR3 protein, CDR3 DNA. The D gene is left open where the match is weak. Size is omitted from some rows. Given values are once, few, many or a class for expanded clones.

J: TRBJ2-6; size: NA; V: TRBV9; D: NA; CDR3: CASSVAPGTLGANVLTF; DNA: TGTGCCAGCAGCGTAGCTCCAGGGACTTTGGGGGCCAACGTCCTGACTTTC
J: TRBJ1-2; size: NA; V: TRBV19; D: NA; CDR3: CASSGQVGAYGYTF; DNA: TGTGCCAGTAGTGGTCAGGTCGGTGCCTATGGCTACACCTTC
J: TRBJ1-2; size: NA; V: TRBV7-9; D: NA; CDR3: CASSLVGADKYNGYTF; DNA: TGTGCCAGCAGCTTAGTAGGCGCGGACAAGTACAATGGCTACACCTTC
J: TRBJ1-2; size: NA; V: TRBV18; D: NA; CDR3: CASSQLDGFSNYGYTF; DNA: TGTGCCAGCTCCCAGTTAGATGGTTTTTCTAACTATGGCTACACCTTC
J: TRBJ2-3; size: NA; V: TRBV7-9; D: NA; CDR3: CASSATTSNTQYF; DNA: TGTGCCAGCAGCGCCACGACAAGCAATACGCAGTATTTT
J: TRBJ2-2; size: NA; V: TRBV2; D: NA; CDR3: CASRTGFGPNTGELFF; DNA: TGTGCCAGCAGAACAGGGTTTGGCCCGAACACCGGGGAGCTGTTTTTT
J: TRBJ1-1; size: few; V: TRBV30; D: NA; CDR3: CACHPDFTEAFF; DNA: TGTGCCTGTCACCCAGACTTCACTGAAGCTTTCTTT
J: TRBJ1-1; size: NA; V: TRBV9; D: NA; CDR3: CASSVMDRNTEAFF; DNA: TGTGCCAGCAGCGTGATGGACAGGAACACTGAAGCTTTCTTT
J: TRBJ2-7; size: NA; V: TRBV6-5; D: NA; CDR3: CASSRGQGEQYF; DNA: TGTGCCTCGAGTCGGGGTCAGGGCGAGCAGTACTTC
J: TRBJ2-1; size: NA; V: TRBV30; D: TRBD1; CDR3: CAWGQGGEQFF; DNA: TGTGCCTGGGGACAGGGCGGTGAGCAGTTCTTC
J: TRBJ2-1; size: NA; V: TRBV6-5; D: NA; CDR3: CASRRSSSYNEQFF; DNA: TGTGCCAGCAGACGCTCGAGCTCCTACAATGAGCAGTTCTTC
J: TRBJ2-2; size: NA; V: TRBV5-4; D: NA; CDR3: CASSQDRGELFF; DNA: TGTGCCAGCAGCCAGGACCGGGGGGAGCTGTTTTTT
J: TRBJ1-6; size: NA; V: TRBV6-1; D: NA; CDR3: CASRGLDNSPLHF; DNA: TGTGCCAGCAGGGGGCTGGATAATTCACCCCTCCACTTT
J: TRBJ2-5; size: NA; V: TRBV18; D: NA; CDR3: CASSPPVGQETQYF; DNA: TGTGCCAGCTCACCACCGGTAGGCCAAGAGACCCAGTACTTC
J: TRBJ1-2; size: NA; V: TRBV6-5; D: NA; CDR3: CASGDLNGYTF; DNA: TGTGCCAGCGGGGACTTGAATGGCTACACCTTC
J: TRBJ1-1; size: NA; V: TRBV30; D: NA; CDR3: CAFLVGTEAFF; DNA: TGTGCTTTTCTCGTTGGGACTGAAGCTTTCTTT
J: TRBJ2-4; size: NA; V: TRBV30; D: TRBD2; CDR3: CAWRLAGGPDIQYF; DNA: TGTGCCTGGAGACTAGCGGGGGGGCCGGACATTCAGTACTTC
J: TRBJ2-7; size: few; V: TRBV5-1; D: TRBD2; CDR3: CASSLKSSGGTYEQYF; DNA: TGCGCCAGCAGCTTGAAGTCTAGCGGGGGGACCTACGAGCAGTACTTC
J: TRBJ1-2; size: NA; V: TRBV2; D: TRBD1; CDR3: CASSLTGTANYGYTF; DNA: TGTGCCAGCAGTCTGACAGGGACTGCTAACTATGGCTACACCTTC
J: TRBJ2-2; size: NA; V: TRBV27; D: TRBD1; CDR3: CASTSPPPGQANTGELFF; DNA: TGTGCCAGCACCTCGCCCCCTCCGGGACAGGCGAACACCGGGGAGCTGTTTTTT
J: TRBJ2-7; size: NA; V: TRBV7-2; D: TRBD2; CDR3: CASRWGGDSYEQYF; DNA: TGTGCCAGCAGATGGGGGGGGGACTCCTACGAGCAGTACTTC
J: TRBJ2-1; size: NA; V: TRBV5-5; D: NA; CDR3: CASSLGPYNEQFF; DNA: TGTGCCAGCAGCCTTGGGCCCTACAATGAGCAGTTCTTC
J: TRBJ2-7; size: NA; V: TRBV14; D: NA; CDR3: CASSIAAGKTYEQYF; DNA: TGTGCCAGCAGCATCGCTGCAGGGAAAACCTACGAGCAGTACTTC
J: TRBJ2-1; size: NA; V: TRBV9; D: TRBD2; CDR3: CASSVAGGPKNEQFF; DNA: TGTGCCAGCAGCGTAGCGGGAGGGCCTAAGAATGAGCAGTTCTTC
J: TRBJ2-7; size: NA; V: TRBV5-1; D: NA; CDR3: CASSLGGGRYEQYF; DNA: TGCGCCAGCAGCTTGGGAGGGGGGAGATACGAGCAGTACTTC
J: TRBJ2-2; size: once; V: TRBV28; D: TRBD1; CDR3: CASSGTELFNTGELFF; DNA: TGTGCCAGCAGTGGGACAGAATTGTTTAACACCGGGGAGCTGTTTTTT
J: TRBJ2-4; size: NA; V: TRBV7-9; D: NA; CDR3: CASSVGEGGKNIQYF; DNA: TGTGCCAGCAGCGTTGGGGAGGGGGGCAAAAACATTCAGTACTTC
J: TRBJ1-2; size: NA; V: TRBV7-9; D: NA; CDR3: CASSLEGKNGYTF; DNA: TGTGCCAGCAGCTTAGAAGGGAAGAATGGCTACACCTTC
J: TRBJ2-3; size: NA; V: TRBV19; D: NA; CDR3: CASSGLRGAPTDTQYF; DNA: TGTGCCAGTAGTGGCTTGAGGGGGGCCCCCACAGATACGCAGTATTTT
J: TRBJ1-5; size: NA; V: TRBV28; D: NA; CDR3: CASSLYREHSNQPQHF; DNA: TGTGCCAGCAGTTTATACAGGGAACATAGCAATCAGCCCCAGCATTTT
J: TRBJ2-3; size: NA; V: TRBV9; D: TRBD2; CDR3: CASSVRGSLSTDTQYF; DNA: TGTGCCAGCAGCGTACGCGGGAGTCTTAGCACAGATACGCAGTATTTT
J: TRBJ2-2; size: NA; V: TRBV7-3; D: NA; CDR3: CASSLNPRLANTGELFF; DNA: TGTGCCAGCAGCTTAAACCCAAGACTAGCGAACACCGGGGAGCTGTTTTTT
J: TRBJ2-7; size: NA; V: TRBV27; D: NA; CDR3: CASSFQGPAYEQYF; DNA: TGTGCCAGCAGTTTCCAGGGACCCGCCTACGAGCAGTACTTC
J: TRBJ2-1; size: few; V: TRBV7-9; D: NA; CDR3: CASSLVVGGPFNEQFF; DNA: TGTGCCAGCAGCTTAGTGGTCGGGGGTCCTTTCAATGAGCAGTTCTTC
J: TRBJ1-1; size: NA; V: TRBV5-1; D: NA; CDR3: CASRGGGQDTEAFF; DNA: TGCGCCAGCAGAGGGGGGGGGCAGGACACTGAAGCTTTCTTT
J: TRBJ1-5; size: NA; V: TRBV21-1; D: NA; CDR3: CASSKEVGCYSNQPQHF; DNA: TGTGCCAGCAGCAAAGAGGTAGGGTGCTATAGCAATCAGCCCCAGCATTTT
J: TRBJ2-5; size: NA; V: TRBV28; D: TRBD2; CDR3: CASSLSLAGGQRETQYF; DNA: TGTGCCAGCAGTTTATCCTTAGCGGGGGGGCAACGAGAGACCCAGTACTTC
J: TRBJ2-1; size: NA; V: TRBV10-3; D: NA; CDR3: CAIRGGGEQFF; DNA: TGTGCCATCAGAGGGGGGGGTGAGCAGTTCTTC
J: TRBJ1-2; size: few; V: TRBV20-1; D: NA; CDR3: CSATTGYGYTF; DNA: TGCAGTGCCACGACCGGCTATGGCTACACCTTC